The 10 T cell receptor beta chains in this list originate from one sample, sequenced in a study of cytomegalovirus exposure and HLA in healthy donors. 13 Jbeta primers and 60 Vbeta primers were used for the PCR. Sequencing used immunoSEQ multiplex PCR; TCRdb keeps in-frame clones, though not all of them. The sample lists roughly 73,000 clones, about 81% occurring once. The source material was PBMCs. All receptors derive from a woman in her 50s in good health and CMV-seronegative.

The rearrangement joins TRBV30 to TRBJ1-2, with no clear D. V was cut by 0 bases and J by 4 bases, with 9 bases left in between. The CDR3 spans 13 residues. In germline, CDR1 is GTSNPN, CDR2 SVGIG (reference sequence). The CDR3 loop reads CAWSVSQIYGYTF. The CDR3 coding sequence is TGTGCCTGGAGTGTATCCCAGATCTATGGCTACACCTTC.

The chain couples TRBV28 to TRBJ2-1; the match to TRBD2 covers 10 bases. This CDR3 spans 15 amino acids. V gave up 10 bases and J gave up 9 bases; unmatched junction bases: 15. CDR1 is MDHEN and CDR2 is SYDVKM in the germline V gene. The CDR3 here is CATSFDQREGAEQFF. CDR3 sequence (DNA): TGTGCCACTAGCTTTGACCAGCGGGAGGGGGCTGAGCAGTTCTTC.

V gene TRBV27 combines with J gene TRBJ2-7, with 8 bases identical to TRBD2. The trim removed 2 bases at V and 3 bases at J, leaving 3 bases unmatched. In germline, CDR1 is MNHEY, CDR2 SMNVEV (reference sequence). CDR3 size: 14 residues. CDR3 DNA sequence: TGTGCCAGCAGTTTAGCGGGACTAGGCTACGAGCAGTACTTC. Its protein product is CASSLAGLGYEQYF.

The chain has TRBV2 and TRBJ2-3; 13 bases are shared with TRBD2. The CDR3 has 14 residues. Losses at the gene ends were 7 bases for V and 5 bases for J; bases not matched to a gene: 3. Germline V CDR1 and CDR2: SNHLY, FYNNEI. The CDR3 coding sequence is TGTGCCAGCAAGGGACTAGCGGGGAGAGATACGCAGTATTTT. Its protein product is CASKGLAGRDTQYF.

The J gene is TRBJ2-5, the V gene TRBV15; 7 bases align to TRBD1. V shed 4 bases and J 2 bases; nucleotides not matched to a gene: 4. The V gene's germline CDR1 is LNHNV and CDR2 YYDKDF (reference sequence). The CDR3 sequence is 14 residues long. CDR3 residues: CATSTRDRQETQYF. For the CDR3, the DNA is TGTGCCACCAGCACCCGGGACAGACAAGAGACCCAGTACTTC.

The rearrangement joins TRBV28 to TRBJ1-6, with D perhaps matching TRBD1 (5 bases). The CDR3 loop spans 14 amino acids. The V gene's germline CDR1 is MDHEN and CDR2 SYDVKM. Between the trimmed V and J ends, which lost 6 bases and 8 bases, there was a span of 14 bases. The CDR3 DNA reads TGTGCCAGCAGAGCCGGGGGGTTGGATTCACCCCTCCACTTT. Its protein is CASRAGGLDSPLHF.

This rearrangement joins TRBV5-1 to TRBJ2-7, with TRBD2 identical over 7 bases. The ends lost 0 bases at V and 2 bases at J; junction bases unmatched: 11. CDR3 length: 17 amino acids. Germline V gene lookup returns CDR1 SGHRS and CDR2 YFSETQ. The CDR3 DNA is TGCGCCAGCAGCTTGGTACCTATTACTAGCGTTCCCTACGAGCAGTACTTC. This codes for CASSLVPITSVPYEQYF.

The rearrangement uses TRBV6-1 and TRBJ2-3; 10 bases are shared with TRBD2. The germline V gene encodes CDR1 MNHNS and CDR2 SASEGT. With 8 bases clipped from V and 5 bases from J, the junction kept 4 bases outside the gene matches. The CDR3 runs to 13 residues. CDR3 in DNA: TGTGCCAGCCGAAGACTAGCGGGAGATACGCAGTATTTT. It codes for CASRRLAGDTQYF.

This chain joins TRBV7-2 and TRBJ1-5; D gene uncertain. The CDR3 extends over 14 amino acids. The germline V gene encodes CDR1 SGHTA and CDR2 FQGNSA. V shed 0 bases and J shed 6 bases, with 9 bases lying between them. As DNA, the CDR3 is TGTGCCAGCAGCTTAGCGAGGGATTCTCAGCCCCAGCATTTT. This codes for CASSLARDSQPQHF. Supplemented by reference TRBV7-2 and TRBJ1-5, the full variable domain reads GAGVSQSPSNKVTEKGKDVELRCDPISGHTALYWYRQSLGQGLEFLIYFQGNSAPDKSGLPSDRFSAERTGGSVSTLTIQRTQQEDSAVYLCASSLARDSQPQHFGDGTRLSIL.

The V gene is TRBV7-8, the J gene TRBJ2-7; TRBD2 might be the D (6 bases). Germline CDR1 reads SGHVS; CDR2 reads FQNEAQ. This CDR3 is 17 amino acids long. Between the trimmed V and J ends, which lost 1 base and 5 bases, there was a span of 21 bases. The CDR3 sequence: CASSLVPGTDHEDEQYF. The CDR3 region has the DNA TGTGCCAGCAGCTTAGTCCCCGGGACTGACCATGAGGACGAGCAGTACTTC.